The rows below give T cell receptor beta chains drawn from one sample of a study of early T cells in non-severe SARS-CoV-2 infection. Using its own MiXCR run on the 5' RACE reads, TCRdb lists one record per CDR3 protein. This repertoire shows about 86,000 distinct CDR3 sequences, around 15% found once; its top ten account for roughly 6.4%. Sequencing was carried out using whole blood. These TCRs come from an adult who was a healthcare worker with PCR-confirmed SARS-CoV-2 infection or an uninfected control (not recorded which). Both conserved end residues are trimmed from each CDR3. Fields, in order: J gene, V gene, CDR3 protein.

TRBJ2-5 | TRBV9 | ASSVSEKSGSAETQY
TRBJ2-3 | TRBV7-9 | ASSPGLAGVDTQY
TRBJ1-1 | TRBV7-8 | ASSREQRVDLNTEAF
TRBJ2-7 | TRBV27 | ASSTGDRGLSYEQY
TRBJ2-3 | TRBV7-7 | ASSLAGVGTDTQY
TRBJ2-7 | TRBV29-1 | SVEAGGRYEQY
TRBJ1-1 | TRBV10-3 | AISLDSMNTEAF
TRBJ2-5 | TRBV4-2 | ASSPRIAGMMKTQY
TRBJ1-2 | TRBV15 | ATSRDPPGTSGYT
TRBJ2-1 | TRBV28 | ASSSTVAGVGYNEQF
TRBJ2-7 | TRBV4-2 | ASSRGQGINGRDEQY
TRBJ2-1 | TRBV14 | ASSRPRGEAGLAGYNEQF
TRBJ2-7 | TRBV4-2 | ASSRGGLADSYEQY
TRBJ2-7 | TRBV19 | ASSTTQKDEQY
TRBJ2-7 | TRBV27 | ASSFGTTYEQY
TRBJ2-5 | TRBV7-9 | ASERETQY
TRBJ2-2 | TRBV10-3 | AISADSYSGELF
TRBJ2-3 | TRBV19 | ASRPLLAGSTDTQY
TRBJ2-1 | TRBV7-9 | ASSLGIRVYEQF
TRBJ1-6 | TRBV5-6 | ASSRGQLNSPLH
TRBJ2-3 | TRBV10-3 | AIRPGTSESTDTQY
TRBJ1-2 | TRBV12-3/TRBV12-4 | ASSFALLDYGYT
TRBJ2-5 | TRBV5-6 | ASSLGLAGEIRRRETQY
TRBJ2-7 | TRBV20-1 | SARDRDLREQY
TRBJ2-7 | TRBV29-1 | SVEGGQFYEQY
TRBJ1-2 | TRBV2 | ASNRETGLGT
TRBJ1-5 | TRBV7-9 | ASSLTTTNQPQH
TRBJ2-7 | TRBV29-1 | SVGSPSREQY
TRBJ2-7 | TRBV9 | ASSKGGSTTSYEQY
TRBJ1-1 | TRBV7-8 | ASSWAAGQDTEAF
TRBJ2-1 | TRBV18 | ASSPGTGASHYNEQF
TRBJ2-1 | TRBV19 | ASSINPRPGLAGDNEQF
TRBJ2-5 | TRBV6-2/TRBV6-3 | ASSSLWRETQY
TRBJ2-7 | TRBV19 | ASSIPSGTAYEQY
TRBJ2-5 | TRBV20-1 | SAHPQGRETQY
TRBJ1-1 | TRBV6-5 | ASSYRTVNTEAF
TRBJ1-5 | TRBV19 | ATRDSLNQPQH
TRBJ1-2 | TRBV25-1 | ASSEYPSTANYGYS
TRBJ2-1 | TRBV20-1 | SPYNEQF
TRBJ2-3 | TRBV5-6 | ASSRTGVSADTQY
TRBJ2-7 | TRBV20-1 | SARVSSGTYEQY
TRBJ2-1 | TRBV12-3/TRBV12-4 | ASSLAEYKEQF
TRBJ2-7 | TRBV11-3 | ASSLAGFYEQY
TRBJ2-2 | TRBV7-9 | ASSPREGRTGELF
TRBJ2-7 | TRBV2 | ASSEEGWDRDSYEQY
TRBJ2-2 | TRBV12-3/TRBV12-4 | ASSLDAGLAGDLGELF
TRBJ2-2 | TRBV18 | ASSPRLAGDTGELF
TRBJ2-1 | TRBV6-1 | ASSPRVGGYNEQF